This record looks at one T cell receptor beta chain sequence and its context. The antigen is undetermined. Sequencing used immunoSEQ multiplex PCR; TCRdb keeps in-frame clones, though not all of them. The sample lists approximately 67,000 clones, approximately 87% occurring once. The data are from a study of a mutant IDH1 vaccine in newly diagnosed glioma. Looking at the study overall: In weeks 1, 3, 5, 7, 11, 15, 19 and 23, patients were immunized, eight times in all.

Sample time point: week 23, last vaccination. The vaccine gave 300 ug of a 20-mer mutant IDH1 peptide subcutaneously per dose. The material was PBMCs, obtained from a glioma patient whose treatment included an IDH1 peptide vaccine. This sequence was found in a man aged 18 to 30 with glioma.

CDR3 loop: CASSENRVGTDTQYF. CDR3 in DNA: TGTGCCAGCAGTGAAAACAGGGTCGGCACAGATACGCAGTATTTT. The V gene is TRBV25-1, the J gene TRBJ2-3, with D maybe TRBD1 (6 bases). V gave up 2 bases and J gave up 1 base, with 10 bases separating them. This CDR3 has 15 residues. Germline assignment: CDR1 MGHDK and CDR2 SYGVNS.